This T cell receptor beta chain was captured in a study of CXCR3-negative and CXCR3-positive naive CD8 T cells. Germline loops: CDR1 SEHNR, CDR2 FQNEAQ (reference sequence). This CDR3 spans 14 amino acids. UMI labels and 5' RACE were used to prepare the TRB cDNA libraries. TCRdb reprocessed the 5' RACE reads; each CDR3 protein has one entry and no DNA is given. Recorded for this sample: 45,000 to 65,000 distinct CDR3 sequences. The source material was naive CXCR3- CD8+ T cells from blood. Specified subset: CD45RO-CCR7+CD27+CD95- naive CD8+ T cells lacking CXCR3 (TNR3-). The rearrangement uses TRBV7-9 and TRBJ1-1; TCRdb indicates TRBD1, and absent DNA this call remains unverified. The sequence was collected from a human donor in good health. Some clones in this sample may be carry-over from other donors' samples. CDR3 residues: CASSWGQRNTEAFF.